This T cell receptor (beta chain) is from a study of robustness of blood B and T cell sequencing (dated by TCRdb to the late 2010s). For context, the study as a whole: The goal of the study was to find out how much peripheral blood is required to reliably describe the TCRbeta and IgG repertoires of an individual. In each of the approximately ten independently drawn blood samples, both the TCRbeta and the IgG repertoires were quantified. For technical replicates, two replicate TCRbeta cDNA libraries were prepared from one shared RNA pool that came from a single 10 ml draw. The study at large found these results: Coverage of the top 10,000 TCRbeta clonotypes approached saturation when 3 or 4 tubes (roughly 29-45 ml blood) were combined. Pooling tubes did not increase the overlap of rare TCRbeta clonotypes, which implies that much larger blood volumes would be needed to capture rare TCRbeta clonotypes. Evidence of cross-contamination, likely from batch processing, showed up in one pair of TCRbeta libraries, so the UMI-sequence pairs shared by that pair of libraries were removed. Across technical replicate libraries, approximately 95% of the top 10,000 TCRbeta clonotypes in one library were also found in the other. The 1,000 most abundant TCRbeta clonotypes from the pooled draws were found in every single 10 ml sample. The TCRbeta rarefaction curves did not fully level off, which suggests either under-sequencing or many low-abundance clonotypes. Because EDTA tubes had to be fractionated immediately, the use of EDTA tubes in multi-site collections was limited.

mRNA, which captures expressed receptors, was used instead of genomic DNA for quantification of TCRbeta repertoires. Without cell sorting, buffy coat leukocytes were collected into Trizol, and RNA was extracted using the Direct-zol RNA MiniPrep Plus kit. To separate plasma, buffy coat and red blood cells, EDTA blood tubes were immediately centrifuged at 4 degrees C. Libraries were constructed by PCR. The sequencing machine was an Illumina MiSeq. SMARTScribe reverse transcriptase and a 5' template-switch oligo, by which a universal priming site was added, were used for cDNA synthesis. The template-switch oligo carried a 12-nucleotide random unique molecular identifier (UMI) that tagged each cDNA molecule. During reverse transcription, chain-specific reverse primers targeted TCRbeta transcripts. Leftover template-switch adapters were removed by uracil DNA glycosylase treatment, and cDNA was purified using a Qiagen MinElute kit. For the first PCR, KAPA HiFi HotStart ReadyMix was used for around 25 cycles, with amplification split across four 50 ul reactions containing step-out primers. Before any further amplification, the products of the first-round PCR were gel-purified. Illumina Nextera adapters were added in a second approximately 8-cycle PCR, after which libraries were purified and pooled. For each TCRbeta molecule, the UMI barcode was captured by a 50-nucleotide 5' read. The paper's data handling went like this. The MIGEC toolkit was used to group reads by UMI into consensus reads. PEAR was used to merge forward and reverse consensus reads into final reads. Identical UMI-sequence pairs shared across libraries were treated as cross-sample contamination and removed by a custom decontamination script. V(D)J assignment and CDR3 extraction were performed with MIGMAP, a wrapper around IgBLAST. A TCR clonotype was defined as sharing the same V gene, J gene and CDR3 amino acid sequence, and CDR1 and CDR2 were not sequenced. TCRdb reran the public reads through fastp at Q25 and MiXCR, keeping productive beta chains. Under each unique CDR3 protein, matching rows form one entry showing the most common genes and DNA. These V and J calls derive from TCRdb rather than the authors' analysis. This sample has some 2,000 distinct CDR3 sequences in its table, and approximately 76% of those were observed once. The top ten hold approximately 44% of the sample.

V has 3 bases trimmed and J has 4 bases trimmed; junction bases matching no gene number 6. The cysteine opens and the phenylalanine closes a CDR3 of 16 amino acids. Only CDR3 DNA remains: 48 bases, in frame from the first base. The germline V gene (reference sequence) specifies WNHNN as CDR1 and SYGVQD as CDR2. In the case of this clonotype: This receptor's antigen is unknown. Base-call qualities are not available, and no considerably larger clone is one nucleotide away.

The source material was peripheral blood. This receptor chain uses TRBV10-1 and TRBJ2-1; TRBD2 lines up with 10 middle nucleotides. This receptor was identified in a human donor in good health. The CDR3 reads as follows: CASSDSLAGDYNEQFF. In nucleotides, the sequence is TGCGCCAGCAGTGATTCCCTAGCGGGGGATTACAATGAGCAGTTCTTC.